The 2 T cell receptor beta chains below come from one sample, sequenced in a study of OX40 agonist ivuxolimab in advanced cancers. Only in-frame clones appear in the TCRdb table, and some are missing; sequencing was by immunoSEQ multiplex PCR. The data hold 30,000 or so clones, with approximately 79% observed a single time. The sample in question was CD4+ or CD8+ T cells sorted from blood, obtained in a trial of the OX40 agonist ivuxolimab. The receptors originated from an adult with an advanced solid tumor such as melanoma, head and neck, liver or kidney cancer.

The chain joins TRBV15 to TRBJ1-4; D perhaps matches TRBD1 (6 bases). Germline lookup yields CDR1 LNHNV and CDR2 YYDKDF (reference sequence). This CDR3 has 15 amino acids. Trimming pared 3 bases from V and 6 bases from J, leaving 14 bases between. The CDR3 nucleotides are TGTGCCACCAGCAGGATGGGAGAGGGGGATGAAAAACTGTTTTTT. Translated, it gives CATSRMGEGDEKLFF.

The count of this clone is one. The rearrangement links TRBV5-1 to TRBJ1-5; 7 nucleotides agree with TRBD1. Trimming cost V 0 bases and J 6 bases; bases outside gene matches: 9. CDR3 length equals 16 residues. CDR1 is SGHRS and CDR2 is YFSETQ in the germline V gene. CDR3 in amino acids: CASSLGPGGNGQPQHF. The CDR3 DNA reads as TGCGCCAGCAGCTTGGGCCCAGGGGGAAACGGTCAGCCCCAGCATTTT.